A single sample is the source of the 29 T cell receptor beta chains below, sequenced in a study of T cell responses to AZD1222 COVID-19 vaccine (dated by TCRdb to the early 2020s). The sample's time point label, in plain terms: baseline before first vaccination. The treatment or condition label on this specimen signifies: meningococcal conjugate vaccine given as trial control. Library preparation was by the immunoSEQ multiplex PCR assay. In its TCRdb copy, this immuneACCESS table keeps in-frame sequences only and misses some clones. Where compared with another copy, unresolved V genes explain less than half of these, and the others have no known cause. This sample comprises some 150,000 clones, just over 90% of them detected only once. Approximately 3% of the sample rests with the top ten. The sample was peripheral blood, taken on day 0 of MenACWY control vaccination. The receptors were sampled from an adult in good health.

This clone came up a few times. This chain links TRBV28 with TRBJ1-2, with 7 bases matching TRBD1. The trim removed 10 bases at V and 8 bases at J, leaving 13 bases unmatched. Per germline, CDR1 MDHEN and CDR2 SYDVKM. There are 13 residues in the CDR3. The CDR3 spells CATTGDPWGGYTF. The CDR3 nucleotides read TGTGCCACTACAGGGGACCCTTGGGGCGGCTACACCTTC.

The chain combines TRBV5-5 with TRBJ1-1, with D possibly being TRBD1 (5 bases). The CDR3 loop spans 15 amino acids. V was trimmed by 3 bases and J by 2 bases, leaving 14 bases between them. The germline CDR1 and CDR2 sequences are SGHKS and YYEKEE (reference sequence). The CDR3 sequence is CASSWEATVNTEAFF. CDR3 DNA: TGTGCCAGCAGCTGGGAGGCGACAGTAAACACTGAAGCTTTCTTT.

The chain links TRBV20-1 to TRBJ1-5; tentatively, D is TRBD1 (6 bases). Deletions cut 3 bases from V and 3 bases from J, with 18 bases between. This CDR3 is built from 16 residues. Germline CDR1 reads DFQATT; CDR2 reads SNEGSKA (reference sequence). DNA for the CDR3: TGCAGTGCTAGTGATAAGGCTAGGGGACACAATCAGCCCCAGCATTTT. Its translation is CSASDKARGHNQPQHF.

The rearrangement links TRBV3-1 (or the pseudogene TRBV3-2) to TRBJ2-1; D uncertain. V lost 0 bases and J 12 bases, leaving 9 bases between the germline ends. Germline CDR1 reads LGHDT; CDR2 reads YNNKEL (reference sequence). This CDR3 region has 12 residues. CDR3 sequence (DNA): TGTGCCAGCAGCCAAGAAGGACGGTCGCAGTTCTTC. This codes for CASSQEGRSQFF.

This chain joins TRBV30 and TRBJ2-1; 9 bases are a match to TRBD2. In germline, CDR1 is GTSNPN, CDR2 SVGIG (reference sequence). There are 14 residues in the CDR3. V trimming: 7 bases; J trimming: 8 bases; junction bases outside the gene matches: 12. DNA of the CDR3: TGTGCCTCTAGACTAGCGGACATGAACCATGAGCAGTTCTTC. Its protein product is CASRLADMNHEQFF. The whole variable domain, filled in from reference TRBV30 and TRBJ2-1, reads SQTIHQWPATLVQPVGSPLSLECTVEGTSNPNLYWYRQAAGRGLQLLFYSVGIGQISSEVPQNLSASRPQDRQFILSSKKLLLSDSGFYLCASRLADMNHEQFFGPGTRLTVL.

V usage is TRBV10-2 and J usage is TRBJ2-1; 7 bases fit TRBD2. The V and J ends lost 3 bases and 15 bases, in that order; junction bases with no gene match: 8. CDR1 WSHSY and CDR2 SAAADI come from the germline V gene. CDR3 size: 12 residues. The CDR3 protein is CASSEGALALFF. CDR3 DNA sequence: TGCGCCAGCAGTGAAGGTGCACTAGCGCTGTTCTTC.

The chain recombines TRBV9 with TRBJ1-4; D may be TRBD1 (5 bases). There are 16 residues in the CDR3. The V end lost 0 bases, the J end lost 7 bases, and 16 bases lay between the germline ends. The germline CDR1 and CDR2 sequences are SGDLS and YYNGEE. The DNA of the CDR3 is TGTGCCAGCAGCGTAGGCCCGCAGGGCAATGGTGAAAAACTGTTTTTT. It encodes CASSVGPQGNGEKLFF.

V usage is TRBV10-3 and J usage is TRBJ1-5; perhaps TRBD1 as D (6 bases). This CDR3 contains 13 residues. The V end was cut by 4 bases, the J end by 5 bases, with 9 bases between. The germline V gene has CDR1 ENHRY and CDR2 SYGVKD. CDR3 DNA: TGTGCCATCAGTGGGACAGTAGATCAGCCCCAGCATTTT. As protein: CAISGTVDQPQHF.

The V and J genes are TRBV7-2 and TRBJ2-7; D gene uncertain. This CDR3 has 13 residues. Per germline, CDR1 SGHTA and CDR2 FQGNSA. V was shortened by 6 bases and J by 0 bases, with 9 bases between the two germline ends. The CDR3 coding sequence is TGTGCCAGCAGGCCGGGCCACTCCTACGAGCAGTACTTC. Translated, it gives CASRPGHSYEQYF.

CDR3 coding DNA: TGTGCCAGCAGCCAGGGACCGAACACTGAAGCTTTCTTT. Translated, it gives CASSQGPNTEAFF. This sequence joins TRBV7-9 and TRBJ1-1, with D perhaps matching TRBD1 (5 bases). The CDR3 runs 13 residues. Germline V CDR1 and CDR2: SEHNR, FQNEAQ (reference sequence). V was clipped by 5 bases and J by 1 base, with 8 bases between them.

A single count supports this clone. The CDR3 spells CASSPGLAGAAYNEQFF. The DNA for the CDR3 is TGTGCCAGCAGCCCTGGACTAGCGGGGGCCGCGTACAATGAGCAGTTCTTC. The V gene is TRBV5-6, the J gene TRBJ2-1; 13 nucleotides match TRBD2. Germline loops: CDR1 SGHDT, CDR2 YYEEEE. V dropped 4 bases and J dropped 4; count of bases not matched to a gene: 8. The CDR3 is made up of 17 amino acids.

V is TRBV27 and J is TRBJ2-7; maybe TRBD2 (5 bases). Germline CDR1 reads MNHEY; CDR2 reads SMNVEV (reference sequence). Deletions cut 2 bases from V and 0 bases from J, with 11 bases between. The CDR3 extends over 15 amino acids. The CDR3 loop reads CASSLTRARSYEQYF. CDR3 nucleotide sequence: TGTGCCAGCAGTTTAACGCGGGCCCGCTCCTACGAGCAGTACTTC.

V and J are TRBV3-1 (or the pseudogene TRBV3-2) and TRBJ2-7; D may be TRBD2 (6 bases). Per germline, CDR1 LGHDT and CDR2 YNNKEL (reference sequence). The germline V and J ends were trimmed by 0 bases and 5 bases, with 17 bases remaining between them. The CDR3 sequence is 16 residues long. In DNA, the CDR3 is TGTGCCAGCAGCCAAGAGGGGACTCTCCGAGAGAACGAGCAGTACTTC. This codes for CASSQEGTLRENEQYF.

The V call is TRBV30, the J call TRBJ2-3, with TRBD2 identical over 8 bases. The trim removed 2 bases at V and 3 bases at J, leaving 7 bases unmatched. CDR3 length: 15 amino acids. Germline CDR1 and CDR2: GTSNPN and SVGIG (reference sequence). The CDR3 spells CAWSRRLAGTDTQYF. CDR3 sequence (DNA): TGTGCCTGGAGTCGGAGATTAGCGGGGACAGATACGCAGTATTTT.

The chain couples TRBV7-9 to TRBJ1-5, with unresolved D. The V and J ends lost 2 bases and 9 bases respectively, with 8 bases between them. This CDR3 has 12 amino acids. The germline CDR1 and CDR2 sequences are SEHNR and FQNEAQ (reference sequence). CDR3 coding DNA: TGTGCCAGCAGCTTATATGGAGCGCCCCAGCATTTT. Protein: CASSLYGAPQHF.

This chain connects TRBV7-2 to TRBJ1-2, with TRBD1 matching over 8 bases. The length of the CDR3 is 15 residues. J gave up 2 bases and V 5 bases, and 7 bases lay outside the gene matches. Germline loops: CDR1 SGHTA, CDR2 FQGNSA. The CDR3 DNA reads TGTGCCAGCAGCACCCGACAGGGGATAAACTATGGCTACACCTTC. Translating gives CASSTRQGINYGYTF.

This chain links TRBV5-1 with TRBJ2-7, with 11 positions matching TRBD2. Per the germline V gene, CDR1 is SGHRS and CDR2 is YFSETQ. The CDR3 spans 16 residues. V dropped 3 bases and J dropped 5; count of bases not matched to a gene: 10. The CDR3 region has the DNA TGCGCCAGCAGCTCAGTCCTGACTAGCGGGGCTGACGAGCAGTACTTC. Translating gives CASSSVLTSGADEQYF. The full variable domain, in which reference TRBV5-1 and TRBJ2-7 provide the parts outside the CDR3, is KAGVTQTPRYLIKTRGQQVTLSCSPISGHRSVSWYQQTPGQGLQFLFEYFSETQRNKGNFPGRFSGRQFSNSRSEMNVSTLELGDSALYLCASSSVLTSGADEQYFGPGTRLTVT.

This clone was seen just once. CDR3 protein: CASREDRANSPLHF. CDR3 coding DNA: TGTGCCAGCAGGGAGGACAGGGCTAATTCACCCCTCCACTTT. The chain joins TRBV28 to TRBJ1-6, with 8 bases aligning to TRBD1. Trimming removed 6 bases from V and 6 bases from J; junction bases left unmatched: 4. CDR1 is MDHEN and CDR2 is SYDVKM in the germline V gene. The length of the CDR3 is 14 residues.

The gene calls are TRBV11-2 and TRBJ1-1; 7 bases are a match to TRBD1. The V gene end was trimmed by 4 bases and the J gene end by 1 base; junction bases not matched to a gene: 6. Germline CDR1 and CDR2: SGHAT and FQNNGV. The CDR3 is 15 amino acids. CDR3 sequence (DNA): TGTGCCAGCAGCTACGGACAGGCGTCGAACACTGAAGCTTTCTTT. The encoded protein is CASSYGQASNTEAFF.

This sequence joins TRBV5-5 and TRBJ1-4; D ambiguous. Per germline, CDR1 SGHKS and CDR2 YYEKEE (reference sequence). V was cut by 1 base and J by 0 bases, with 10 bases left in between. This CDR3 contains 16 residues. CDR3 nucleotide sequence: TGTGCCAGCAGCTTGAGGCCCCATACAACTAATGAAAAACTGTTTTTT. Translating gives CASSLRPHTTNEKLFF. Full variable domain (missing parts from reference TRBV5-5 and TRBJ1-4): DAGVTQSPTHLIKTRGQQVTLRCSPISGHKSVSWYQQVLGQGPQFIFQYYEKEERGRGNFPDRFSARQFPNYSSELNVNALLLGDSALYLCASSLRPHTTNEKLFFGSGTQLSVL.

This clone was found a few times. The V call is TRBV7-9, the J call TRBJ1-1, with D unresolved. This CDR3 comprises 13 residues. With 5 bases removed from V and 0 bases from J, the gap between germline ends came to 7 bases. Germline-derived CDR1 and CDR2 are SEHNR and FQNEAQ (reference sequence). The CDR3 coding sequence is TGTGCCAGCAGCCCTGATATGAACACTGAAGCTTTCTTT. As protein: CASSPDMNTEAFF.

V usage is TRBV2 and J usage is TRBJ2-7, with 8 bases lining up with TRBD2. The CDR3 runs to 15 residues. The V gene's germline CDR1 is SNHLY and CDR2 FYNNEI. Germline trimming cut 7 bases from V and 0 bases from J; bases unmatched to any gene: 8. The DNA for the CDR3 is TGTGCCAGCAAGGATAGCGGGGCTAACTCCTACGAGCAGTACTTC. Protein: CASKDSGANSYEQYF.

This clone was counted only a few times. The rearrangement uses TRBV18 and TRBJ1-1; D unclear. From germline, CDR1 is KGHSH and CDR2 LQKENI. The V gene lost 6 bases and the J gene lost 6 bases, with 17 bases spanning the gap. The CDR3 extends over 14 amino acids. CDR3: CASSPGGAAAEAFF. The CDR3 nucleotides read TGTGCCAGCTCCCCCGGTGGCGCCGCGGCTGAAGCTTTCTTT. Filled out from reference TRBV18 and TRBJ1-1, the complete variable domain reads NAGVMQNPRHLVRRRGQEARLRCSPMKGHSHVYWYRQLPEEGLKFMVYLQKENIIDESGMPKERFSAEFPKEGPSILRIQQVVRGDSAAYFCASSPGGAAAEAFFGQGTRLTVV.

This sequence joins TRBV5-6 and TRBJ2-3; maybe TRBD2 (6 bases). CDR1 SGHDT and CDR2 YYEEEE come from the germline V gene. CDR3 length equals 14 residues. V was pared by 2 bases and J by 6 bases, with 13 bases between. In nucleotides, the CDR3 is TGTGCCAGCAGCTTACCTGGGGCGGGGGATACGCAGTATTTT. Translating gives CASSLPGAGDTQYF.

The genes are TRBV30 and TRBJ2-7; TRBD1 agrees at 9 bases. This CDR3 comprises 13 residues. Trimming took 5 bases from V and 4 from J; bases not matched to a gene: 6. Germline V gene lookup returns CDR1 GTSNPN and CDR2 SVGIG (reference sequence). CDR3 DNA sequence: TGTGCCTGGGGGACAGGGATGGGTTACGAGCAGTACTTC. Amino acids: CAWGTGMGYEQYF.

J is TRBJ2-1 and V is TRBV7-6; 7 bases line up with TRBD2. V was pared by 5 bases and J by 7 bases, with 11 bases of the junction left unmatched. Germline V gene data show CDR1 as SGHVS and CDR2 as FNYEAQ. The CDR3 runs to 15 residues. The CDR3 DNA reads TGTGCCAGCAGCGCACAACGAGCGGGGAGAAATGAGCAGTTCTTC. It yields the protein CASSAQRAGRNEQFF.

CDR3 sequence reads: CASSLATGGWNEQFF. The CDR3 DNA is TGTGCCAGCAGCTTAGCAACAGGGGGCTGGAATGAGCAGTTCTTC. V is TRBV7-9 and J is TRBJ2-1, with 9 positions matching TRBD1. The CDR3 contains 15 residues. V lost 0 bases to trimming and J lost 7 bases; unmatched junction nucleotides: 4. CDR1 is SEHNR and CDR2 is FQNEAQ in the germline V gene (reference sequence).

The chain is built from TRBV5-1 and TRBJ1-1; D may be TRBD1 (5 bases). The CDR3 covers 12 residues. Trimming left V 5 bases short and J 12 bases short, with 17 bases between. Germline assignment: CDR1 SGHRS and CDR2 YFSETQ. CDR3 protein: CASSPMGLGTFF. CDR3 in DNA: TGCGCCAGCAGTCCCATGGGGCTGGGAACTTTCTTT.

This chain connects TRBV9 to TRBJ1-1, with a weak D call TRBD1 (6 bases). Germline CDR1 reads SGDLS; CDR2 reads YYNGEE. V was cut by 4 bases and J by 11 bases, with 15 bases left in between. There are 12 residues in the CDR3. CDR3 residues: CASSTQGRRAFF. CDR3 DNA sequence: TGTGCCAGCAGCACCCAGGGGAGGAGGGCTTTCTTT.